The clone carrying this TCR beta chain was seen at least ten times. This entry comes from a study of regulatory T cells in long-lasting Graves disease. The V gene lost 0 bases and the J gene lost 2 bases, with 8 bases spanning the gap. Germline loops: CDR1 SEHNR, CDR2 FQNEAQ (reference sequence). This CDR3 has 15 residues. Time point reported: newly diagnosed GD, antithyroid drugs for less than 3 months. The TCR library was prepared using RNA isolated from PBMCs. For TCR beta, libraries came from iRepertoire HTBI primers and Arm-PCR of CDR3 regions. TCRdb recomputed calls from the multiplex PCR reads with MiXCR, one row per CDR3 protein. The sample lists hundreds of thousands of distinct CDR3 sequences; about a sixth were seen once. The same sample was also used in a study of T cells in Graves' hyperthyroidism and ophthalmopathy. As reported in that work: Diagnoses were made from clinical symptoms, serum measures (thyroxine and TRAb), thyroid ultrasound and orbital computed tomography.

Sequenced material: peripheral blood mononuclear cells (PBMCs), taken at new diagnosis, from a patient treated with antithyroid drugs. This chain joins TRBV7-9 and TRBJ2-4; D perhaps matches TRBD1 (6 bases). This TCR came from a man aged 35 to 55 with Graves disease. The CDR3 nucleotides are TGTGCCAGCAGCTTAGCCCAGGGGACCAAAAACATTCAGTACTTC. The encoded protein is CASSLAQGTKNIQYF.